This T cell receptor (beta chain) was observed in a study of STAT5B mutations in CD4+ large granular lymphocyte leukemia. A word on this clone: Its cognate antigen is unknown.

This CDR3 has 16 amino acids. Looked up from germline, CDR1 is SGHTA and CDR2 is FQGNSA. V was trimmed by 1 base and J by 3 bases, leaving 15 bases between them. Findings and limits, study-wide: No patients shared main leukemic clonotypes, though roughly 25% appeared at low frequency elsewhere. Top patient clones used TRBV06 genes more often: 8/27 versus 2/35 in controls.

Assay: immunoSEQ multiplex PCR; the TCRdb copy retains only in-frame clones and omits some. The sample has approximately 23,000 clones; around 78% are singletons. This sequence originates from a human donor in good health. Specimen: CD4+ T cells from blood buffy coats. V usage is TRBV7-2 and J usage is TRBJ2-5; D gene unclear. The CDR3 spells CASSLGAGLGEETQYF. CDR3 sequence (DNA): TGTGCCAGCAGCTTAGGTGCAGGCCTAGGAGAAGAGACCCAGTACTTC.